This passage covers 26 T cell receptor beta chains from one sample sequenced in a study of PD-1 blockade in mismatch repair-deficient tumors. The data were produced by immunoSEQ multiplex PCR, yet TCRdb's version contains in-frame clones alone and is incomplete. The sample holds 90,000 to 130,000 clones, 60% to 85% seen once. Material: peripheral blood, obtained 60 weeks after starting pembrolizumab. These receptor sequences come from an adult with mismatch repair-deficient cancer.

In this sample, this clone turned up a few times. The rearrangement links TRBV5-8 to TRBJ2-7, with D perhaps TRBD1 (5 bases). Germline CDR1 reads SGHTS; CDR2 reads YDEGEE. V was clipped by 4 bases and J by 0 bases, with 14 bases between them. The CDR3 is made up of 15 amino acids. CDR3 nucleotides: TGTGCCAGCAGCATAGGTCCGGACACCTCCTACGAGCAGTACTTC. This codes for CASSIGPDTSYEQYF.

The J gene is TRBJ1-1, the V gene TRBV29-1; D perhaps matches TRBD1 (5 bases). The CDR3 has 14 residues. From germline, CDR1 is SQVTM and CDR2 ANQGSEA. With 5 bases removed from V and 7 bases from J, the gap between germline ends came to 20 bases. The CDR3, as DNA: TGCAGCGTTAGTATGAGACAGAGAACAAGTGAAGCTTTCTTT. Its translation is CSVSMRQRTSEAFF.

The rearrangement links TRBV6-5 to TRBJ2-7; no clear D. The CDR3 has 11 amino acids. Trimming removed 5 bases at V and 3 bases at J, with 5 bases between. The germline V gene encodes CDR1 MNHEY and CDR2 SVGAGI. The CDR3, as DNA: TGTGCCAGCAGTGAGATCTACGAGCAGTACTTC. Amino acids: CASSEIYEQYF.

The CDR3 nucleotides read TGTGCCAGCTGCCGGGGGGCGGGAGGCTACAATGAGCAGTTCTTC. Residues: CASCRGAGGYNEQFF. The J gene is TRBJ2-1, the V gene TRBV27; 8 bases are shared with TRBD2. The V gene's germline CDR1 is MNHEY and CDR2 SMNVEV (reference sequence). The V gene end was trimmed by 8 bases and the J gene end by 3 bases; junction bases not matched to a gene: 9. The CDR3 spans 15 residues.

The chain couples TRBV9 to TRBJ1-3; the D gene is possibly TRBD1 (6 bases). Germline CDR1 reads SGDLS; CDR2 reads YYNGEE. The V gene lost 3 bases and the J gene lost 7 bases, with 14 bases spanning the gap. The CDR3 totals 14 residues. The CDR3 sequence is CASSDGQTGNTIYF. The CDR3 nucleotides read TGTGCCAGCAGCGACGGACAGACCGGGAACACCATATATTTT.

The rearrangement links TRBV6-1 to TRBJ2-1; 10 nucleotides line up with TRBD2. The germline V gene encodes CDR1 MNHNS and CDR2 SASEGT. V shed 2 bases, J shed 2 bases, and the junction held 9 bases outside the gene matches. This CDR3 comprises 18 residues. The CDR3 region has the DNA TGTGCCAGCAGTGAACAGGGGGCGAGCGGGAGGGCCTACAATGAGCAGTTCTTC. Protein: CASSEQGASGRAYNEQFF.

J is TRBJ2-7 and V is TRBV11-2; 7 bases agree with TRBD1. The V gene end was trimmed by 4 bases and the J gene end by 4 bases; junction bases not matched to a gene: 13. There are 16 residues in the CDR3. The germline CDR1 and CDR2 sequences are SGHAT and FQNNGV. CDR3 DNA sequence: TGTGCCAGCAGCTCTACCTTGACAGGGTTCCTGTACGAGCAGTACTTC. This encodes CASSSTLTGFLYEQYF.

The chain links TRBV29-1 to TRBJ2-5, with a tentative D call TRBD1 (5 bases). This CDR3 has 13 amino acids. The germline V gene has CDR1 SQVTM and CDR2 ANQGSEA. Between the trimmed V and J ends, which lost 2 bases and 5 bases, there was a span of 12 bases. The DNA for the CDR3 is TGCAGCGTTGAATTCGACAGCGTGGAGACCCAGTACTTC. This encodes CSVEFDSVETQYF.

Concerning this clone: The junction does not match germline at one end; this may be a read error. The chain links TRBV7-7 to TRBJ2-1; D is ambiguous. The CDR3 is 13 residues long. The germline V gene has CDR1 SSHAT and CDR2 FNYEAQ (reference sequence). CDR3 nucleotide sequence: TGTGCTAGCAGCCCTAACCTACGGGATGAGCAGTTCTTC. It yields the protein CASSPNLRDEQFF.

The rearrangement uses TRBV27 and TRBJ1-4; D gene unclear. Germline V gene sequence: CDR1 MNHEY, CDR2 SMNVEV (reference sequence). CDR3 length: 15 amino acids. Trimming cost V 2 bases and J 8 bases, with 15 bases left between them. CDR3 in amino acids: CASSLIQNPREKLFF. CDR3 nucleotide sequence: TGTGCCAGCAGTTTAATACAGAACCCGCGGGAAAAACTGTTTTTT.

This clone has a handful of counts. CDR3 coding DNA: TGTGCCAGCTCACCGGACAGACTTACCAACTATGGCTACACCTTC. Protein sequence: CASSPDRLTNYGYTF. The genes are TRBV18 and TRBJ1-2, with D possibly matching TRBD1 (6 bases). The CDR3 is made up of 15 amino acids. CDR1 and CDR2 from the germline V gene are KGHSH and LQKENI. The germline V and J ends were trimmed by 3 bases and 2 bases, with 13 bases remaining between them. The variable domain in full, with the rest retrieved from reference TRBV18 and TRBJ1-2, is NAGVMQNPRHLVRRRGQEARLRCSPMKGHSHVYWYRQLPEEGLKFMVYLQKENIIDESGMPKERFSAEFPKEGPSILRIQQVVRGDSAAYFCASSPDRLTNYGYTFGSGTRLTVV.

The chain is built from TRBV27 and TRBJ1-2; D unresolved. Trimming left V 3 bases short and J 4 bases short, with 9 bases between. This CDR3 comprises 13 residues. Germline assignment: CDR1 MNHEY and CDR2 SMNVEV (reference sequence). The CDR3 DNA sequence: TGTGCCAGCAGTTTTCAGCAGTCCTATGGCTACACCTTC. Its translation: CASSFQQSYGYTF.

The chain links TRBV19 to TRBJ1-4, with D unresolved. The CDR3 covers 15 residues. Germline assignment: CDR1 LNHDA and CDR2 SQIVND (reference sequence). The V gene lost 4 bases and the J gene lost 0 bases, with 9 bases spanning the gap. In DNA form, the CDR3 reads TGTGCCAGTAGTACCCGACCGACAACTAATGAAAAACTGTTTTTT. Translating gives CASSTRPTTNEKLFF.

The chain carries TRBV29-1 and TRBJ2-5; 7 nucleotides agree with TRBD1. CDR1 and CDR2 (germline): SQVTM, ANQGSEA. With 4 bases clipped from V and 2 bases from J, the junction kept 4 bases outside the gene matches. The CDR3 is made up of 13 amino acids. CDR3 region: CSVGGQPQETQYF. In nucleotides, the CDR3 is TGCAGCGTTGGGGGACAGCCTCAAGAGACCCAGTACTTC. Variable domain in full (rest from reference TRBV29-1 and TRBJ2-5): SAVISQKPSRDICQRGTSLTIQCQVDSQVTMMFWYRQQPGQSLTLIATANQGSEATYESGFVIDKFPISRPNLTFSTLTVSNMSPEDSSIYLCSVGGQPQETQYFGPGTRLLVL.

The chain couples TRBV29-1 to TRBJ2-3; 9 bases are shared with TRBD1. The CDR3 consists of 15 residues. Germline loops: CDR1 SQVTM, CDR2 ANQGSEA. The J segment lost 0 bases and the V segment lost 1 base, leaving 2 bases of the junction unmatched. This CDR3 is CSVEGTGASTDTQYF. The CDR3 coding sequence is TGCAGCGTTGAAGGGACAGGGGCCAGCACAGATACGCAGTATTTT.

The chain uses TRBV25-1 and TRBJ2-5; TRBD1 aligns across 7 bases. V lost 5 bases and J lost 4; bases outside the gene matches: 10. CDR1 and CDR2 from the germline V gene are MGHDK and SYGVNS. This CDR3 is 15 amino acids long. The DNA of the CDR3 is TGTGCCAGCAGTCCCTCCGGGACAGAAGGAGAGACCCAGTACTTC. Translating it yields CASSPSGTEGETQYF.

This chain connects TRBV9 to TRBJ2-1; a weak D match, TRBD2 (6 bases). The CDR3 runs to 18 residues. Trimming stripped 0 bases from V and 3 bases from J, with 19 bases between. Germline V gives CDR1 SGDLS, CDR2 YYNGEE. Here the CDR3 reads CASSVDIYGGPGYNEQFF. Written as DNA, the CDR3 is TGTGCCAGCAGCGTAGATATATACGGAGGGCCGGGCTACAATGAGCAGTTCTTC.

This clone was observed a handful of times. The chain uses TRBV4-1 and TRBJ2-2; a possible D gene is TRBD1 (6 bases). Germline values: CDR1 MGHRA, CDR2 YSYEKL. V was trimmed by 3 bases and J by 6 bases, leaving 14 bases between them. This CDR3 contains 15 residues. The CDR3 loop is CASSQTTGFAGELFF. CDR3 in DNA: TGCGCCAGCAGCCAGACCACAGGGTTTGCCGGGGAGCTGTTTTTT.

The rearrangement uses TRBV13 and TRBJ1-1; D is perhaps TRBD1 (5 bases). The CDR3 sequence is 12 residues long. Germline assignment: CDR1 PRHDT and CDR2 FYEKMQ (reference sequence). Trimming took 3 bases from V and 4 from J, leaving 6 bases between them. CDR3 in DNA: TGTGCCAGCAGCTTGGGGCTCACTGAAGCTTTCTTT. This codes for CASSLGLTEAFF.

This sequence joins TRBV7-9 and TRBJ2-3; D remains ambiguous. The CDR3 loop spans 15 amino acids. Trimming cost V 5 bases and J 3 bases, with 15 bases left between them. Germline CDR1 and CDR2: SEHNR and FQNEAQ (reference sequence). CDR3: CASSPDWGITDTQYF. The CDR3 nucleotides are TGTGCCAGCAGCCCTGATTGGGGTATAACAGATACGCAGTATTTT.

The chain is built from TRBV4-2 and TRBJ2-2; D call uncertain. There are 14 residues in the CDR3. CDR1 is LGHNA, CDR2 YNFKEQ, per germline. Trimming removed 0 bases at V and 3 bases at J, with 5 bases between. CDR3 DNA: TGTGCCAGCAGCCAAGATTTACACACCGGGGAGCTGTTTTTT. The encoded protein is CASSQDLHTGELFF.

V and J are TRBV27 and TRBJ1-1, with D possibly being TRBD1 (5 bases). CDR1 MNHEY and CDR2 SMNVEV come from the germline V gene (reference sequence). The CDR3 has 14 amino acids. V dropped 6 bases and J dropped 1 base, with 12 bases sitting between them. CDR3: CASRNPGPNTEAFF. DNA for the CDR3: TGTGCCAGCAGAAATCCGGGACCGAACACTGAAGCTTTCTTT.

In this sample, this clone turned up a few times. The V gene is TRBV7-2, the J gene TRBJ2-3; the match to TRBD2 covers 8 bases. The CDR3 consists of 15 residues. In germline, CDR1 is SGHTA, CDR2 FQGNSA. The J segment lost 2 bases and the V segment lost 1 base, leaving 2 bases of the junction unmatched. The CDR3 protein is CASSLELAVTDTQYF. The DNA of the CDR3 is TGTGCCAGCAGCTTAGAACTAGCGGTCACAGATACGCAGTATTTT.

This clone was detected a few times. This sequence joins TRBV2 and TRBJ2-7; the match to TRBD2 covers 9 bases. The CDR3 contains 14 residues. Losses at the gene ends were 6 bases for V and 3 bases for J; bases not matched to a gene: 6. Germline CDR1 is SNHLY and CDR2 is FYNNEI. The CDR3 DNA follows: TGTGCCAGCAGCCCGGGACTAGCCAACTACGAGCAGTACTTC. The encoded protein is CASSPGLANYEQYF.

This rearrangement joins TRBV11-2 to TRBJ2-3; no clear D gene. Germline V gene data show CDR1 as SGHAT and CDR2 as FQNNGV. Trimming removed 6 bases from V and 4 bases from J, with 23 bases in between. This CDR3 contains 17 residues. The CDR3 DNA is TGTGCCAGCAGTCAAGCCTGGCTGGCAGCTCCCCCAGATACGCAGTATTTT. It encodes CASSQAWLAAPPDTQYF.

This clone was seen only once. The chain employs TRBV7-9 and TRBJ1-1; D remains unclear. V was shortened by 1 base and J by 9 bases, with 6 bases between the two germline ends. This CDR3 contains 11 residues. CDR1 is SEHNR, CDR2 FQNEAQ, per germline (reference sequence). CDR3 sequence: CASSLVAKAFF. The CDR3 DNA reads as TGTGCCAGCAGCTTAGTTGCGAAAGCTTTCTTT.